These 23 T cell receptor beta chains were all obtained from the same sample, sequenced in a study of molecular identifiers for immune sequencing clone quantification. TCRdb processed the PCR reads anew with MiXCR; each CDR3 protein has one entry. The data contain about 320,000 distinct CDR3 sequences, 20% to 25% of them singletons. Sequenced: naive CD8+ T cells from blood, with Jurkat cell RNA spiked in. As to subset: FACS-sorted CD8+CD4-CCR7+CD45RA+ naive T cells. The receptor set was obtained from a human donor in good health. Some libraries in this study had Jurkat cell RNA spiked in.

This clonotype was picked up one time. A read error is possible here, since a much larger clone lies one base away. The CDR3 region has the DNA TGTGCCAGCAGCTCGGCAGCGTACCAAGAGACCCAGTACTTC. It encodes CASSSAAYQETQYF. The rearrangement links TRBV7-9 to TRBJ2-5; D remains unclear. The CDR3 has 14 residues. Between the trimmed V and J ends, which lost 4 bases and 0 bases, there was a span of 9 bases. Germline V gene lookup returns CDR1 SEHNR and CDR2 FQNEAQ (reference sequence).

CDR3 region: CARDLLTAEAFF. For the CDR3, the DNA is TGTGCCAGAGACCTTTTGACAGCTGAAGCTTTCTTT. This chain uses TRBV7-9 with TRBJ1-1; maybe TRBD1 (5 bases). The CDR3 runs 12 residues. The germline V gene encodes CDR1 SEHNR and CDR2 FQNEAQ (reference sequence). Trimming shortened V by 9 bases and J by 6 bases, and 14 bases separated the two germline ends.

This clonotype was seen at least ten times. The V call is TRBV19, the J call TRBJ2-7; no reliable D call. CDR3 length: 14 residues. Looked up from germline, CDR1 is LNHDA and CDR2 is SQIVND (reference sequence). Deletions cut 6 bases from V and 2 bases from J, with 14 bases between. The CDR3 coding sequence is TGTGCCAGTAGCCCCGGTGGGATGACCTACGAGCAGTACTTC. It specifies CASSPGGMTYEQYF.

This clonotype was detected only once. The chain carries TRBV7-9 and TRBJ1-5; D perhaps matches TRBD1 (5 bases). The CDR3 is 16 amino acids. The germline V gene encodes CDR1 SEHNR and CDR2 FQNEAQ (reference sequence). V was cut by 4 bases and J by 0 bases, with 13 bases left in between. CDR3 amino acids: CASSSSGGGSNQPQHF. DNA for the CDR3: TGTGCCAGCAGCTCCTCGGGGGGGGGTAGCAATCAGCCCCAGCATTTT.

This clonotype appeared many times. Likely a read error: the CDR3 ends without its conserved phenylalanine or tryptophan. No DNA is shown, since the ends of the CDR3 on it are uncertain; the CDR3 is the one TCRdb lists. The rearrangement uses TRBV30 and TRBJ2-1; the DNA was not used to check the table's D call, TRBD2. With termini counted, the CDR3 has 12 amino acids. Germline CDR1 GTSNPN, CDR2 SVGIG (reference sequence). The CDR3 reads CAWTLTSGRAPS.

On this clonotype: A much larger clone lies one base from this, so it may be a read error. CDR3 region: CASSLSLETYEQCF. The CDR3 region has the DNA TGTGCCAGCAGTTTAAGTTTGGAAACCTACGAGCAGTGCTTC. The chain carries TRBV28 and TRBJ2-7; D gene uncertain. The germline CDR1 and CDR2 sequences are MDHEN and SYDVKM. The CDR3 contains 14 residues.

As to this clonotype: This may stem from a read error, because a much larger clone lies one nucleotide away. V usage is TRBV7-9 and J usage is TRBJ1-4, with D hard to call. Germline V CDR1 and CDR2: SEHNR, FQNEAQ (reference sequence). The CDR3 is made up of 15 amino acids. The CDR3 protein is CASSPSGPESEKLSF. The CDR3 DNA follows: TGTGCCAGCAGCCCCAGCGGCCCAGAGAGTGAAAAACTGTCTTTT.

As concerns this clonotype: This may arise from a read error, as a much more abundant clone is one base away. The chain is built from TRBV4-3 and TRBJ2-6, with 10 bases lining up with TRBD2. The germline V gene encodes CDR1 LGHNA and CDR2 YSLEER. CDR3 size: 19 residues. As DNA, the CDR3 is TGCGCCGGCAGCCAGATTAGCGGGAGGTCGAGCTCTGGGGCCAACGTCCTGACTTTC. It translates to CAGSQISGRSSSGANVLTF.

A remark on this clonotype: This may be a read error, as it is one base from a much larger clone. No conserved phenylalanine or tryptophan ends this CDR3, so it is likely a read error. The V and J genes are TRBV10-2 and TRBJ2-1, with 11 bases identical to TRBD2. The CDR3 has 17 residues. CDR1 is WSHSY and CDR2 is SAAADI in the germline V gene. After removal of 4 bases from V and 5 bases from J, the junction contained 10 bases not matched to a gene. The CDR3 reads CASSGDPKGLADNEQFL. The CDR3 DNA sequence: TGCGCCAGCAGTGGGGACCCGAAGGGACTAGCGGACAATGAGCAGTTCCTC.

The sample holds many counts of this clonotype. The gene calls are TRBV29-1 and TRBJ2-4, with 9 bases matching TRBD1. This CDR3 comprises 16 residues. Germline-derived CDR1 and CDR2 are SQVTM and ANQGSEA. J lost 5 bases, V lost 1 base, and 9 bases had no gene match. The CDR3: CSVEGGTGLGENIQYF. The CDR3 DNA reads as TGCAGCGTTGAAGGAGGGACAGGGTTGGGTGAAAACATTCAGTACTTC.

The genes are TRBV11-2 and TRBJ2-3; 14 bases map to TRBD2. V trimming: 5 bases; J trimming: 4 bases; junction bases outside the gene matches: 5. This CDR3 is 16 amino acids long. CDR1 and CDR2 from the germline V gene are SGHAT and FQNNGV. The CDR3 protein is CASSPGTSGGADTQYF. The CDR3 DNA reads as TGTGCCAGCAGCCCAGGGACTAGCGGGGGTGCAGATACGCAGTATTTT.

Remarks on this clonotype: At one boundary the junction diverges from the germline segment, which might be a read error. The J gene is TRBJ2-3, the V gene TRBV3-1; D gene unclear. The CDR3 spans 16 residues. Germline V CDR1 and CDR2: LGHDT, YNNKEL (reference sequence). The CDR3 DNA is TGTGCCAGCAGCCAAGTTAGTGTAAGTTTTGTAGATGCGCAGTATTTT. Residues: CASSQVSVSFVDAQYF.

This clonotype has only a few counts. The J gene is TRBJ1-1, the V gene TRBV7-9, with D possibly TRBD1 on 6 matching bases. The V gene lost 4 bases and the J gene lost 0 bases, with 12 bases spanning the gap. CDR3 length: 15 amino acids. Germline V gives CDR1 SEHNR, CDR2 FQNEAQ (reference sequence). This chain's CDR3 is CASSSVRGMNTEAFF. CDR3 DNA sequence: TGTGCCAGCAGCTCAGTGAGGGGGATGAACACTGAAGCTTTCTTT.

This clonotype was picked up many times. This chain uses TRBV28 with TRBJ2-3; the match to TRBD2 covers 13 bases. With V trimmed by 3 bases and J by 6 bases, 6 bases remained unmatched. The CDR3 sequence is 16 residues long. The germline CDR1 and CDR2 sequences are MDHEN and SYDVKM. The CDR3 nucleotides read TGTGCCAGCAGTTTTACAGGACTAGCGGGAGCGGATACGCAGTATTTT. It encodes CASSFTGLAGADTQYF. The full variable domain, with the rest looked up from reference TRBV28 and TRBJ2-3, is DVKVTQSSRYLVKRTGEKVFLECVQDMDHENMFWYRQDPGLGLRLIYFSYDVKMKEKGDIPEGYSVSREKKERFSLILESASTNQTSMYLCASSFTGLAGADTQYFGPGTRLTVL.

Remarks on this clonotype: The junction does not match germline at one end; this may be a read error. The chain combines TRBV4-3 with TRBJ1-3, with TRBD1 as a possible D gene (5 bases). CDR3 size: 16 residues. From germline, CDR1 is LGHNA and CDR2 YSLEER. CDR3: CTSSQDAAGPGNTIYF. CDR3 nucleotides: TGCACCAGCAGCCAAGATGCGGCAGGGCCTGGAAACACCATATATTTT.

This clonotype was counted many times. This chain links TRBV7-8 with TRBJ2-7, with a tentative D call TRBD2 (6 bases). V was clipped by 5 bases and J by 4 bases, with 9 bases between them. This CDR3 region has 12 residues. Germline V gene sequence: CDR1 SGHVS, CDR2 FQNEAQ. The DNA of the CDR3 is TGTGCCAGCAGCACGGGACTGTACGAGCAGTACTTC. Residues: CASSTGLYEQYF.

This clonotype was detected a few times. The genes are TRBV28 and TRBJ2-3, with 13 bases aligning to TRBD2. This CDR3 has 15 amino acids. The V gene end was trimmed by 6 bases and the J gene end by 4 bases; junction bases not matched to a gene: 4. Germline assignment: CDR1 MDHEN and CDR2 SYDVKM. The chain's CDR3 is CASRGLAGLADTQYF. CDR3 nucleotide sequence: TGTGCCAGCAGGGGACTAGCGGGACTCGCAGATACGCAGTATTTT.

In its sample, this clonotype was seen a few times. A read error may account for a junction end that differs from germline. The chain recombines TRBV29-1 with TRBJ2-7; TRBD1 agrees at 10 bases. This CDR3 has 14 amino acids. Germline V gene lookup returns CDR1 SQVTM and CDR2 ANQGSEA. CDR3 in DNA: TGCAGCGTCGAAGGGACAGGGGAAACCTACGAGCAGTACTTC. Residues: CSVEGTGETYEQYF.

On this clonotype: Just one base apart from a much larger clone, this may be a read error. V usage is TRBV6-6 and J usage is TRBJ1-6, with D uncertain. The length of the CDR3 is 15 residues. V gave up 4 bases and J gave up 8 bases, with 15 bases separating them. Germline CDR1 reads MNHNY; CDR2 reads SVGAGI (reference sequence). CDR3 amino acids: CASSSAATRYSPLHF. CDR3 nucleotide sequence: TGTGCCAGCAGTTCCGCCGCGACAAGATATTCACCCCTCCACTTT.

The V and J genes are TRBV30 and TRBJ2-3, with TRBD1 as a possible D gene (6 bases). The ends were cut back, 5 bases at V and 5 bases at J, with 11 bases in the middle. In germline, CDR1 is GTSNPN, CDR2 SVGIG (reference sequence). The length of the CDR3 is 12 residues. In DNA, the CDR3 is TGTGCCTGGGACAGGCGGCAAGATACGCAGTATTTT. Its protein product is CAWDRRQDTQYF.

The sample holds many counts of this clonotype. This rearrangement joins TRBV14 to TRBJ2-5, with D hard to call. V gave up 4 bases and J gave up 5 bases, with 17 bases separating them. In germline, CDR1 is SGHDN, CDR2 FVKESK. This CDR3 has 15 amino acids. This CDR3 is CASSLTTAFMETQYF. The CDR3 DNA reads as TGTGCCAGCAGCCTCACGACCGCGTTTATGGAGACCCAGTACTTC. Filled out from reference TRBV14 and TRBJ2-5, the complete variable domain reads EAGVTQFPSHSVIEKGQTVTLRCDPISGHDNLYWYRRVMGKEIKFLLHFVKESKQDESGMPNNRFLAERTGGTYSTLKVQPAELEDSGVYFCASSLTTAFMETQYFGPGTRLLVL.

A word on this clonotype: Given a much more abundant clone one base away, this may be a read error. V is TRBV29-1 and J is TRBJ1-2; 7 bases are shared with TRBD1. Germline V gene sequence: CDR1 SQVTM, CDR2 ANQGSEA. This CDR3 comprises 13 residues. CDR3 in DNA: TGCAGCGTCGCTGATCAGGGGGGTCTTGGCTACGCCTTC. Its translation: CSVADQGGLGYAF.

This clonotype was seen ten or more times. The chain carries TRBV9 and TRBJ2-6; weak D call: TRBD2 (5 bases). CDR1 is SGDLS and CDR2 is YYNGEE in the germline V gene. Trimming shortened V by 0 bases and J by 1 base, and 8 bases separated the two germline ends. The CDR3 is made up of 16 amino acids. The CDR3 DNA follows: TGTGCCAGCAGCGTAGGAGGGCTGTCTGGGGCCAACGTCCTGACTTTC. This sequence encodes CASSVGGLSGANVLTF. Drawing the rest from reference TRBV9 and TRBJ2-6, the complete variable domain is DSGVTQTPKHLITATGQRVTLRCSPRSGDLSVYWYQQSLDQGLQFLIQYYNGEERAKGNILERFSAQQFPDLHSELNLSSLELGDSALYFCASSVGGLSGANVLTFGAGSRLTVL.